Given below is one TCR beta chain in context. The target antigen is unknown. Rearranged V-D-J TRB sequences were amplified with a mixed TRB-A/B primer pool. In TCRdb, the multiplex PCR reads were re-called with MiXCR into one record per CDR3 protein. The sample carries about 13,000 distinct CDR3 sequences, roughly 26% recorded once. The source of the sample is a study of T cell repertoires in aging, cancer and after chemotherapy. Overall study: Six age groups, ranging from 30 or younger to 70 or older, included the donors. Approximately 8 million TCR reads were in the whole dataset.

V dropped 0 bases and J dropped 4 bases, with 7 bases sitting between them. The germline CDR1 and CDR2 sequences are MNHEY and SVGAGI. The CDR3 is made up of 14 amino acids. General study results and limits: Median generation probability rose over the chemotherapy interval in each cancer cohort, suggesting rebound thymic output.

The template was genomic DNA from peripheral blood, not RNA. The V gene is TRBV6-5, the J gene TRBJ2-1, with D uncertain. This receptor was obtained from a human donor in good health. The sequencing input was blood. CDR3 residues: CASSYSTAYNEQFF. For the CDR3, the DNA is TGTGCCAGCAGTTACTCGACTGCTTACAATGAGCAGTTCTTC.